The 25 T cell receptor beta chains reported below all come from one sample, sequenced in a study of T cell repertoires in cytomegalovirus infection (dated by TCRdb to the late 2010s). The sequencing machine was an Illumina HiSeq 1500. TCRdb reran the public reads through fastp at Q25 and MiXCR, keeping productive beta chains. Every CDR3 protein is listed once, alongside the most common genes and DNA of its rows. This sample comprises 80,000 to 90,000 distinct CDR3 sequences, approximately 43% of them detected only once. Clones ranked in the top ten supply 80% to 95% of the sample. Their antigen targets remain unknown. In the paper's terms, the treatment or condition label means: in vitro stimulation with specific CMV peptide epitopes to enrich CMV-specific T cells. The sample here was CD8+ T cells from cultured PBMCs, taken from culture after CMV antigen stimulation. The receptors derive from a human donor in good health (CMV status not recorded). Some clones in this sample may be carry-over from other donors' samples.

The genes are TRBV28 and TRBJ2-7; possibly TRBD2 for D (6 bases). Germline-derived CDR1 and CDR2 are MDHEN and SYDVKM. Trimming stripped 4 bases from V and 3 bases from J, with 10 bases between. This CDR3 region has 13 residues. The CDR3 bases are TGTGCCAGCAGTTACCCAGCGGGCTACGAGCAGTACTTC. Residues: CASSYPAGYEQYF.

This clonotype was seen just once. The chain is built from TRBV20-1 and TRBJ2-3, with 8 bases identical to TRBD2. The CDR3 runs to 15 residues. The germline V gene has CDR1 DFQATT and CDR2 SNEGSKA (reference sequence). After removal of 1 base from V and 4 bases from J, the junction contained 7 bases not matched to a gene. The CDR3 sequence is CSARVPGGPSDTQYF. The CDR3 DNA sequence: TGCAGTGCTAGAGTGCCGGGAGGGCCCTCAGATACGCAGTATTTT.

The V call is TRBV6-2 or TRBV6-3, the J call TRBJ1-1; no clear D. Trimming took 4 bases from V and 3 from J, leaving 12 bases between them. Germline-derived CDR1 and CDR2 are MNHEY and SVGEGT. The CDR3 contains 14 residues. The CDR3 bases are TGTGCCAGCAGTTTCTCATGGGAGGACACTGAAGCTTTCTTT. Translation: CASSFSWEDTEAFF.

The chain employs TRBV10-2 and TRBJ2-1; D assignment may be TRBD1 or TRBD2 (5 bases each). The CDR3 contains 13 residues. CDR1 WSHSY and CDR2 SAAADI come from the germline V gene. The germline V and J ends were trimmed by 6 bases and 6 bases, with 12 bases remaining between them. CDR3 sequence (DNA): TGCGCCAGCAGGCAGGGACCTATCAATGAGCAGTTCTTC. Protein: CASRQGPINEQFF.

This sequence joins TRBV7-6 and TRBJ2-1; no firm D call. V lost 1 base and J 9 bases, leaving 4 bases between the germline ends. The germline V gene has CDR1 SGHVS and CDR2 FNYEAQ. The CDR3 sequence is 11 residues long. The CDR3 here is CASSLVGEQFF. CDR3 bases: TGTGCCAGCAGCTTAGTAGGTGAGCAGTTCTTC.

The rearrangement links TRBV4-2 to TRBJ2-6; D remains ambiguous. The CDR3 loop spans 16 amino acids. In germline, CDR1 is LGHNA, CDR2 YNFKEQ. Trimming shortened V by 0 bases and J by 1 base, and 7 bases separated the two germline ends. The CDR3 bases are TGTGCCAGCAGCCAAGATAAAGGGTCTGGGGCCAACGTCCTGACTTTC. Protein: CASSQDKGSGANVLTF.

This clonotype was seen a handful of times. J is TRBJ2-2 and V is TRBV7-9; possible D gene TRBD2, 5 bases. This CDR3 has 14 residues. In germline, CDR1 is SEHNR, CDR2 FQNEAQ (reference sequence). V shed 7 bases and J shed 0 bases, with 9 bases lying between them. The CDR3 region has the DNA TGTGCCAGCATGGACTTCGCGAACACCGGGGAGCTGTTTTTT. Its translation: CASMDFANTGELFF.

The chain carries TRBV10-1 and TRBJ1-2; D gene ambiguous. Per the germline V gene, CDR1 is WNHNN and CDR2 is SYGVQD (reference sequence). The V end lost 10 bases, the J end lost 8 bases, and 14 bases lay between the germline ends. CDR3 length: 11 amino acids. The CDR3 spells CATLGPAGYTF. The CDR3, as DNA: TGCGCCACTTTAGGGCCTGCAGGCTACACCTTC.

This chain uses TRBV7-2 with TRBJ2-7; D not resolved. CDR3 length: 15 residues. Germline CDR1 is SGHTA and CDR2 is FQGNSA. With 0 bases removed from V and 3 bases from J, the gap between germline ends came to 12 bases. The chain's CDR3 is CASSLARDAFYEQYF. CDR3 sequence (DNA): TGTGCCAGCAGCTTAGCTAGGGATGCCTTCTACGAGCAGTACTTC.

The V call is TRBV7-2, the J call TRBJ1-4; no clear D. The CDR3 totals 13 residues. The germline gives CDR1 SGHTA, CDR2 FQGNSA. Trimming pared 3 bases from V and 7 bases from J, leaving 9 bases between. CDR3 DNA sequence: TGTGCCAGCAGCTTCACTTCAGTTGAAAAACTGTTTTTT. This sequence encodes CASSFTSVEKLFF.

The chain couples TRBV20-1 to TRBJ2-5; D may match TRBD1 or TRBD2 (5 bases each). The CDR3 totals 12 residues. Trimming removed 5 bases at V and 4 bases at J, with 11 bases between. The germline V gene has CDR1 DFQATT and CDR2 SNEGSKA (reference sequence). The CDR3 loop is CSAGDGRETQYF. DNA for the CDR3: TGCAGTGCTGGGGACGGTCGAGAGACCCAGTACTTC.

The chain has TRBV10-3 and TRBJ2-7; TRBD1 matches 8 bases. The germline V gene has CDR1 ENHRY and CDR2 SYGVKD. V was pared by 3 bases and J by 1 base, with 11 bases of the junction left unmatched. There are 17 residues in the CDR3. The CDR3 loop is CAISDSGTGISSYEQYF. The CDR3 nucleotides read TGTGCCATCAGTGACTCCGGGACAGGAATATCATCCTACGAGCAGTACTTC.

The chain carries TRBV7-6 and TRBJ1-5; D possibly corresponds to TRBD1 (6 bases). Germline values: CDR1 SGHVS, CDR2 FNYEAQ. The CDR3 loop spans 16 amino acids. V lost 2 bases and J lost 0, with 11 bases in between. CDR3 amino acids: CASSLIGGGSNQPQHF. CDR3 nucleotide sequence: TGTGCCAGCAGCTTAATAGGAGGGGGTAGCAATCAGCCCCAGCATTTT.

J is TRBJ2-1 and V is TRBV15; TRBD2 matches at 8 bases. In germline, CDR1 is LNHNV, CDR2 YYDKDF (reference sequence). There are 16 residues in the CDR3. Trimming cost V 1 base and J 7 bases; bases outside gene matches: 9. DNA for the CDR3: TGTGCCACCAGCAGAGTCAGTAGCGGGACAAAGAATGAGCAGTTCTTC. Its translation: CATSRVSSGTKNEQFF.

The chain combines TRBV6-6 with TRBJ2-2, with D perhaps being TRBD1 or TRBD2 (6 bases each). The CDR3 covers 15 residues. The V end was cut by 8 bases, the J end by 7 bases, with 20 bases between. CDR1 is MNHNY and CDR2 is SVGAGI in the germline V gene (reference sequence). DNA for the CDR3: TGTGCCAGCCGTCTGATCGGGGGCCGAGGCGGGGAGCTGTTTTTT. Protein sequence: CASRLIGGRGGELFF.

The chain joins TRBV28 to TRBJ2-7, with D possibly being TRBD1 (6 bases). The germline V and J ends were trimmed by 1 base and 0 bases, with 10 bases remaining between them. CDR3 length: 15 amino acids. CDR1 and CDR2 (germline): MDHEN, SYDVKM. Here the CDR3 reads CASSLYGGNSYEQYF. The CDR3 coding sequence is TGTGCCAGCAGTTTATATGGGGGCAACTCCTACGAGCAGTACTTC. The full variable domain, rest sourced from reference TRBV28 and TRBJ2-7, is DVKVTQSSRYLVKRTGEKVFLECVQDMDHENMFWYRQDPGLGLRLIYFSYDVKMKEKGDIPEGYSVSREKKERFSLILESASTNQTSMYLCASSLYGGNSYEQYFGPGTRLTVT.

The table lists this clonotype with a few counts. V is TRBV25-1 and J is TRBJ2-7, with 8 bases matching TRBD2. The CDR3 spans 19 residues. Germline V CDR1 and CDR2: MGHDK, SYGVNS. Unmatched junction bases numbered 20, after V lost 5 bases and J lost 2 bases. CDR3 in DNA: TGTGCCAGCAGTCCCTCGTCTAGGCTAGCGGGCGCCGCCACCTACGAGCAGTACTTC. Translating gives CASSPSSRLAGAATYEQYF.

The chain uses TRBV11-2 and TRBJ2-1, with TRBD2 matching 14 bases. The V segment lost 5 bases and the J segment 7 bases; nucleotides outside the gene matches: 4. The CDR3 consists of 15 residues. Germline CDR1 is SGHAT and CDR2 is FQNNGV. CDR3 nucleotides: TGTGCCAGCAGCGAAGGGACTAGCGGGGGTAATGAGCAGTTCTTC. This sequence encodes CASSEGTSGGNEQFF.

A remark on this clonotype: Compared with germline, one end of the junction differs, possibly owing to a read error. The V and J genes are TRBV6-2 or TRBV6-3 and TRBJ1-1; no definite D call. There are 14 residues in the CDR3. The germline gives CDR1 MNHEY, CDR2 SVGEGT. The CDR3 here is CASGSPAPNTEVFF. The CDR3, as DNA: TGTGCCAGCGGTTCCCCAGCACCGAACACTGAAGTTTTTTTT.

The V gene is TRBV4-1, the J gene TRBJ2-2, with 7 bases identical to TRBD1. V trimming: 9 bases; J trimming: 4 bases; junction bases outside the gene matches: 14. The CDR3 sequence is 16 residues long. The germline V gene encodes CDR1 MGHRA and CDR2 YSYEKL. The CDR3 reads CASNPIPTGRTGELFF. CDR3 DNA sequence: TGCGCCAGTAACCCCATTCCGACAGGGCGCACCGGGGAGCTGTTTTTT.

The V and J genes are TRBV2 and TRBJ2-2, with no clear D. Germline loops: CDR1 SNHLY, CDR2 FYNNEI. V was cut by 6 bases and J by 2 bases, with 7 bases left in between. The CDR3 is 13 residues long. CDR3 loop: CASRFYNTGELFF. The CDR3, as DNA: TGTGCCAGCAGATTCTATAACACCGGGGAGCTGTTTTTT.

The CDR3 spells CASSLSTGAEAFF. CDR3 bases: TGTGCCAGCAGCCTAAGCACAGGGGCTGAAGCTTTCTTT. The rearrangement links TRBV11-2 to TRBJ1-1, with 7 bases that match TRBD1. The trim removed 5 bases at V and 6 bases at J, leaving 6 bases unmatched. The germline V gene has CDR1 SGHAT and CDR2 FQNNGV. The CDR3 loop spans 13 amino acids.

In its sample, this clonotype was seen many times. The chain employs TRBV7-2 and TRBJ1-6; 7 bases are a match to TRBD1. The CDR3 is made up of 18 amino acids. From germline, CDR1 is SGHTA and CDR2 FQGNSA. V was pared by 0 bases and J by 2 bases, with 7 bases of the junction left unmatched. The CDR3 sequence: CASSLAQGPATYNSPLHF. The CDR3 nucleotides are TGTGCCAGCAGCTTAGCACAGGGGCCCGCAACCTATAATTCACCCCTCCACTTT.

The chain links TRBV7-6 to TRBJ2-1; TRBD2 aligns across 12 bases. Germline CDR1 is SGHVS and CDR2 is FNYEAQ. J was trimmed by 5 bases and V by 2 bases; bases with no gene match: 10. The CDR3 runs 18 residues. The chain's CDR3 is CASSLKLSSGGEDNEQFF. CDR3 nucleotides: TGTGCCAGCAGCTTAAAGCTGTCTAGCGGGGGGGAAGACAATGAGCAGTTCTTC.

The rearrangement uses TRBV6-5 and TRBJ1-1, with no clear D. The CDR3 loop spans 14 amino acids. Per the germline V gene, CDR1 is MNHEY and CDR2 is SVGAGI. Trimming pared 0 bases from V and 1 base from J, leaving 6 bases between. CDR3 nucleotides: TGTGCCAGCAGTTACTCGGGGAGGAACACTGAAGCTTTCTTT. Protein sequence: CASSYSGRNTEAFF.